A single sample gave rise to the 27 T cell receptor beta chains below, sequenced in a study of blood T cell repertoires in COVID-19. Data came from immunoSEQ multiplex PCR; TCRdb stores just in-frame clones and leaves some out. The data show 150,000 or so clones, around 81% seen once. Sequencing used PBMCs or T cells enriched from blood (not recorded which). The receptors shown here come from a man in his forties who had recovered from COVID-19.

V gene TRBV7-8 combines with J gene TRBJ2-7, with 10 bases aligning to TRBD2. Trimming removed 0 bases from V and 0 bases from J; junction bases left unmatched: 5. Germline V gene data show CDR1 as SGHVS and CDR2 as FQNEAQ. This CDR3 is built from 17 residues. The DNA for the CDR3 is TGTGCCAGCAGCTTAGCGCGGCTAGCGGGGGCCTCCTACGAGCAGTACTTC. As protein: CASSLARLAGASYEQYF.

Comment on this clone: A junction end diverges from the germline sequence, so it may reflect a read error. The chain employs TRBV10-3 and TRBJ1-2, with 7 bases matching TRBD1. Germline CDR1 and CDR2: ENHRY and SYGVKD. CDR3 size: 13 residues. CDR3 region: CAISETRDSTLAF. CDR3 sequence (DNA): TGTGCCATCAGTGAAACCCGGGACAGCACCCTTGCCTTC.

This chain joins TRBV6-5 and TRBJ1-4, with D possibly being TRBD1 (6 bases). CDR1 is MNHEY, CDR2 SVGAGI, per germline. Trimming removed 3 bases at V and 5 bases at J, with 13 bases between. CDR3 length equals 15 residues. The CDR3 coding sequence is TGTGCCAGCAGTTATTCCGGACAGACAAATGAAAAACTGTTTTTT. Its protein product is CASSYSGQTNEKLFF.

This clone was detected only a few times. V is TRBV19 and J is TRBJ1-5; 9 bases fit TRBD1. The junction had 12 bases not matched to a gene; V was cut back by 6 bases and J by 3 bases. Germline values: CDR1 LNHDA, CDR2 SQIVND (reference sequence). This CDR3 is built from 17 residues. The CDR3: CASSTLTGGAVNQPQHF. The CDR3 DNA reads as TGTGCCAGTAGCACTCTGACAGGGGGGGCTGTCAATCAGCCCCAGCATTTT.

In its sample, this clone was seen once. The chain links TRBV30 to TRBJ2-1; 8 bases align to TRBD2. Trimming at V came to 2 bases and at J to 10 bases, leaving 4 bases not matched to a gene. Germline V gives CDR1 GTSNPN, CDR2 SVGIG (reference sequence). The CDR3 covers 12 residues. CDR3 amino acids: CAWSRRLAEQFF. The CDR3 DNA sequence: TGTGCCTGGAGTCGACGACTAGCGGAGCAGTTCTTC.

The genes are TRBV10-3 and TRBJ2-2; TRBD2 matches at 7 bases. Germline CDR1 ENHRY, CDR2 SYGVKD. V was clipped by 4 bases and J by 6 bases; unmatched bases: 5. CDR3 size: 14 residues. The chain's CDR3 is CAISGVGGAGELFF. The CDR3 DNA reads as TGTGCCATCAGTGGCGTGGGGGGGGCCGGGGAGCTGTTTTTT.

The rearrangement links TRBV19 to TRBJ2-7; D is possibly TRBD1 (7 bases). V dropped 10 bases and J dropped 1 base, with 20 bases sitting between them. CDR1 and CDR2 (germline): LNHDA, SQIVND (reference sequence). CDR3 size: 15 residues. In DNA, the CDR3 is TGTGCCACCCGAGGGGGGAGACAGGGTTCCTACGAGCAGTACTTC. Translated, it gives CATRGGRQGSYEQYF.

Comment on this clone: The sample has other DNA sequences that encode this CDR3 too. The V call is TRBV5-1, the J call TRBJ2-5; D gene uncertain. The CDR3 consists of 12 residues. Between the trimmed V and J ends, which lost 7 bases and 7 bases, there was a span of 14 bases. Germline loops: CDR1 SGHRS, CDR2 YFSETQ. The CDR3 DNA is TGCGCCAGCCGTCCAGGCGAAGGGACCCAGTACTTC. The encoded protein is CASRPGEGTQYF.

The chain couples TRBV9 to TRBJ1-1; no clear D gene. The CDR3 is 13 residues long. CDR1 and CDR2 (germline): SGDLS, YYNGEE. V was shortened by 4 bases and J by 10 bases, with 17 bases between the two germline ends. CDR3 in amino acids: CASSSGPDLGAFF. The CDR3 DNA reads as TGTGCCAGCAGCTCCGGACCGGACTTAGGAGCTTTCTTT.

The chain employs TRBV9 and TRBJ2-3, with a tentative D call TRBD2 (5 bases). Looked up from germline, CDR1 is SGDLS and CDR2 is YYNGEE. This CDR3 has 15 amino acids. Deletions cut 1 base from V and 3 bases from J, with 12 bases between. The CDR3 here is CASSVYGLGTDTQYF. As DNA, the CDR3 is TGTGCCAGCAGCGTATATGGACTGGGGACAGATACGCAGTATTTT.

The CDR3 loop is CASSATGVFGNSPLHF. CDR3 nucleotide sequence: TGTGCCAGCAGCGCAACAGGGGTTTTCGGTAATTCACCCCTCCACTTT. The V gene is TRBV14, the J gene TRBJ1-6, with TRBD1 matching over 7 bases. CDR1 and CDR2 (germline): SGHDN, FVKESK. The CDR3 totals 16 residues. Losses at the gene ends were 5 bases for V and 6 bases for J; bases not matched to a gene: 10.

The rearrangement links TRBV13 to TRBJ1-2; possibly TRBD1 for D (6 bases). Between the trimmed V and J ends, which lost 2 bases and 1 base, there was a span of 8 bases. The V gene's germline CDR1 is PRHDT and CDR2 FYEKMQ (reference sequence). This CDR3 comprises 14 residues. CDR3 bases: TGTGCCAGCAGCTTACTACAGGGTAACTATGGCTACACCTTC. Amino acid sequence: CASSLLQGNYGYTF.

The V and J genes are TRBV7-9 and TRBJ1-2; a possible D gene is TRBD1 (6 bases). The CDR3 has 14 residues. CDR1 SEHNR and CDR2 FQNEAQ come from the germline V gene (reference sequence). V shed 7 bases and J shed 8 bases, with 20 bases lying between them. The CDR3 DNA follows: TGTGCCAGCATCCAGTTGGGGGCTCTCGGCGGCTACACCTTC. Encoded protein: CASIQLGALGGYTF.

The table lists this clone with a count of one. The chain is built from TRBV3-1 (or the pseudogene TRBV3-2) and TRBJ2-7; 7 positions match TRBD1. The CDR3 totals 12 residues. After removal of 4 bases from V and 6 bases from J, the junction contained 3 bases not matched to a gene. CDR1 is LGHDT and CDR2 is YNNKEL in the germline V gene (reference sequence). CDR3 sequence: CASSPGTAEQYF. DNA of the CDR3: TGTGCCAGCAGCCCCGGGACAGCCGAGCAGTACTTC.

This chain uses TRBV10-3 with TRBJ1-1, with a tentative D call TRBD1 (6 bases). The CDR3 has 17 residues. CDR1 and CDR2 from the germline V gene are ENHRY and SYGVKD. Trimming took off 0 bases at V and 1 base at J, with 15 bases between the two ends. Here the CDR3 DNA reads TGTGCCATCAGTGAGTCGCTGGGGGCAGGGAGGAACACTGAAGCTTTCTTT. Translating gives CAISESLGAGRNTEAFF.

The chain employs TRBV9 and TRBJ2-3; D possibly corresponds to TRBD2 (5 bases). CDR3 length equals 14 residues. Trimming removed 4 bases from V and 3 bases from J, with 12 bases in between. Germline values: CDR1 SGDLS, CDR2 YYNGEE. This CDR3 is CASSPTRATDTQYF. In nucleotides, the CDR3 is TGTGCCAGCAGCCCGACGAGGGCTACAGATACGCAGTATTTT.

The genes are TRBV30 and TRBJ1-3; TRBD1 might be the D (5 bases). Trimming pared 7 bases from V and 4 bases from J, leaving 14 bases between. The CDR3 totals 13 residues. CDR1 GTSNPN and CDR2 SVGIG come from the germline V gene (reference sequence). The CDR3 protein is CAYRTRAGNTIYF. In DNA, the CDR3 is TGTGCCTACCGGACCAGGGCCGGAAACACCATATATTTT.

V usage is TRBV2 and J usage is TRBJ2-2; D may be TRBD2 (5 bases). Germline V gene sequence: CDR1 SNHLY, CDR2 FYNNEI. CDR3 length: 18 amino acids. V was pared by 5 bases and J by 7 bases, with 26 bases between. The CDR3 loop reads CASSILPRHAVSGGELFF. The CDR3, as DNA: TGTGCCAGCAGTATCCTCCCTCGACATGCCGTGAGCGGCGGGGAGCTGTTTTTT.

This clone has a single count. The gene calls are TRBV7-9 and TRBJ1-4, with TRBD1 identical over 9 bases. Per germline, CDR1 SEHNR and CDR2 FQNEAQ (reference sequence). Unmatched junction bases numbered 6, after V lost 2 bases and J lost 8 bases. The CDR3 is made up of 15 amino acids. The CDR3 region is CASSLLGDRVEKLFF. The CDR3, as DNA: TGTGCCAGCAGCTTATTGGGGGACAGGGTCGAAAAACTGTTTTTT.

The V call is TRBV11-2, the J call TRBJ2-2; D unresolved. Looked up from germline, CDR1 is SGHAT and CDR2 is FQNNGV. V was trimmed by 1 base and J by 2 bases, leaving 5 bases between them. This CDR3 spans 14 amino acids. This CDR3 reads CASSLGLNTGELFF. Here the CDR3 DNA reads TGTGCCAGCAGCTTAGGGCTCAACACCGGGGAGCTGTTTTTT. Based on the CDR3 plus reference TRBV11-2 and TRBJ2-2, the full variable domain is EAGVAQSPRYKIIEKRQSVAFWCNPISGHATLYWYQQILGQGPKLLIQFQNNGVVDDSQLPKDRFSAERLKGVDSTLKIQPAKLEDSAVYLCASSLGLNTGELFFGEGSRLTVL.

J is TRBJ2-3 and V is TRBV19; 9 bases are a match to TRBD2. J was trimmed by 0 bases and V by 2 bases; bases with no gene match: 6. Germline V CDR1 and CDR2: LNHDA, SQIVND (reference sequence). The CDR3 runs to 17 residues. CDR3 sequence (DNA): TGTGCCAGTAGTATAAAGGCTAGCGGGGTTAGCACAGATACGCAGTATTTT. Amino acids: CASSIKASGVSTDTQYF.

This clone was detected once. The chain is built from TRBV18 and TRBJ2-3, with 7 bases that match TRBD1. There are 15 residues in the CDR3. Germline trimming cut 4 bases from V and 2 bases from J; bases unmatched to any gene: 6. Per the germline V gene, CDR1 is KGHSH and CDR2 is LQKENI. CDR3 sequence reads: CASSLGTATTDTQYF. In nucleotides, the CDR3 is TGTGCCAGCTCACTCGGGACAGCTACCACAGATACGCAGTATTTT.

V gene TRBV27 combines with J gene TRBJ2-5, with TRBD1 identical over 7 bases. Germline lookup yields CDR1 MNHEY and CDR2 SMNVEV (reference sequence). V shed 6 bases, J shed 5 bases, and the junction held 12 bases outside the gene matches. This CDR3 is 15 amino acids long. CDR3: CASRPTQGVGETQYF. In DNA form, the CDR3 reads TGTGCCAGCAGGCCGACTCAGGGGGTTGGGGAGACCCAGTACTTC.

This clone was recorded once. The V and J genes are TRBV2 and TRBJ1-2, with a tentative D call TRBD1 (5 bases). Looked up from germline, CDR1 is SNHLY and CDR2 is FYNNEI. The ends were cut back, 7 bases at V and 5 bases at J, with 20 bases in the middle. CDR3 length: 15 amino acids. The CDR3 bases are TGTGCCAGCACTTCTCTGACAGTCCCGGAGTATGGCTACACCTTC. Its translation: CASTSLTVPEYGYTF.

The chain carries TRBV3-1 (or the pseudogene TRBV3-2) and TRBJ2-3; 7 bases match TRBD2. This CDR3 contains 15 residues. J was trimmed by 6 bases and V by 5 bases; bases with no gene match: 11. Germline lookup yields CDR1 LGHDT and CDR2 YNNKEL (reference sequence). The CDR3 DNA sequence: TGTGCCAGCAGCTCCCCACTAGCGCGAAGGGATACGCAGTATTTT. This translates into CASSSPLARRDTQYF.

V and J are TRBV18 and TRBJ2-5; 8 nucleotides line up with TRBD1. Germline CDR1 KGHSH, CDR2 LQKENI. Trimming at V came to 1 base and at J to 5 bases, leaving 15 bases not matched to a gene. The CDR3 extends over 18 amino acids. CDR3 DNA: TGTGCCAGCTCACCACGGGTCCCGCCAGGGGGCATGAGGGAGACCCAGTACTTC. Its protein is CASSPRVPPGGMRETQYF.

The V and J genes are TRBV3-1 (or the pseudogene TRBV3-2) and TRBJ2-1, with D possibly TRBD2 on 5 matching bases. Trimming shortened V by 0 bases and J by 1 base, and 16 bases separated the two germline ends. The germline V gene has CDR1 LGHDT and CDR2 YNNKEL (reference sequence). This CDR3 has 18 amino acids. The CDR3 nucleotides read TGTGCCAGCAGCCAAGATCTTGCTAGCTGGCCATCCTACAATGAGCAGTTCTTC. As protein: CASSQDLASWPSYNEQFF.